This T cell receptor (beta chain) was sequenced for a study of T and B cells in COVID-19 patients. Blood genomic DNA input for TRB amplification was roughly 220-500 ng. TRB rearrangements were amplified by multiplex PCR with BIOMED2 TRB-A/B primers. TCRdb itself ran the multiplex PCR reads through MiXCR, one entry per CDR3 protein. The sample contains about 18,000 distinct CDR3 sequences, approximately 37% of which appear only once. The CDR3 length is 14 residues. With 5 bases removed from V and 0 bases from J, the gap between germline ends came to 7 bases. Germline V gene data show CDR1 as MNHNS and CDR2 as SASEGT.

This clonotype was obtained from a human donor with active COVID-19. The rearrangement links TRBV6-1 to TRBJ2-2; a weak D match, TRBD1 (6 bases). Source material: blood. This chain's CDR3 is CASSYRANTGELFF. CDR3 nucleotide sequence: TGTGCCAGCAGTTACAGGGCGAACACCGGGGAGCTGTTTTTT.